This T cell receptor beta chain emerged from a study of T cell repertoires in cytomegalovirus infection. Study summary: CMV epitopes used comprised recently identified HLA-C-restricted ones and well-studied HLA-B-restricted ones. CMV infection plus the matching HLA type was flagged by public TCR beta signatures.

Overall study results and limits: Cumulative frequency (of public TCR beta family members) identified carriers of CMV plus the relevant HLA. Predominance within the ex vivo response was attributable to HLA-C-restricted CMV-specific TCR beta clonotypes.

About this clonotype itself: What it binds is unknown.

Germline CDR1 reads DFQATT; CDR2 reads SNEGSKA (reference sequence). The CDR3 has 15 amino acids. With 7 bases clipped from V and 2 bases from J, the junction kept 13 bases outside the gene matches. Using its own MiXCR run on the reads, TCRdb lists one record per CDR3 protein. The table records under 500,000 distinct CDR3 sequences, about two fifths of them present only once. This TCR was recovered from a human donor in good health (CMV status not recorded). Some clones in this sample may be carry-over from other donors' samples. This chain uses TRBV20-1 with TRBJ2-5; 7 nucleotides agree with TRBD2. The source material was cultured PBMCs, sampled from culture after CMV antigen stimulation. The CDR3: CSVRLWRGIQETQYF. Here the CDR3 DNA reads TGCAGTGTGAGGCTCTGGCGGGGGATTCAAGAGACCCAGTACTTC.